This TCR beta chain was identified during a study of T-cell memory formation after mild COVID-19. Germline V gives CDR1 SGHKS, CDR2 YYEKEE (reference sequence). This CDR3 region has 16 residues. V was cut by 1 base and J by 0 bases, with 12 bases left in between. A single record per CDR3 protein comes from TCRdb applying MiXCR to the 5' RACE reads. The sample lists about 150,000 distinct CDR3 sequences; 15% to 20% were seen once. This sequence was found in an adult woman who had mild COVID-19 (a few samples of this study predate the infection). Cell type and time point are not known. The chain combines TRBV5-5 with TRBJ2-3; D is possibly TRBD1 (5 bases). The sample comprised PBMCs or a T cell subset sorted from them (not recorded which). The CDR3 DNA is TGTGCCAGCAGCTTGAGGGGTATGAGGAGCACAGATACGCAGTATTTT. Translating it yields CASSLRGMRSTDTQYF.